Below, 29 T cell receptor beta chains from the same sample are listed, as sequenced in a study of T-cell reconstitution after alpha-beta-depleted transplantation in children. For TCRbeta, the library was prepared with unique molecular identifiers. In TCRdb, the PCR reads were re-called with MiXCR into one record per CDR3 protein. The sample consists of over 400,000 distinct CDR3 sequences, 43% of them appearing once. Sequencing used PBMCs, obtained before TCRalphabeta/CD19-depleted stem cell transplant. These receptors all stem from a girl aged 2 to 9 with aplastic anemia, due to receive a stem cell transplant.

The chain employs TRBV29-1 and TRBJ1-2; D gene uncertain. This CDR3 has 12 residues. The V end lost 4 bases, the J end lost 0 bases, and 6 bases lay between the germline ends. From germline, CDR1 is SQVTM and CDR2 ANQGSEA. The CDR3 reads CSVGLTNYGYTF. DNA for the CDR3: TGCAGCGTTGGCTTGACTAACTATGGCTACACCTTC. Full variable domain (outside the CDR3, taken from reference TRBV29-1 and TRBJ1-2): SAVISQKPSRDICQRGTSLTIQCQVDSQVTMMFWYRQQPGQSLTLIATANQGSEATYESGFVIDKFPISRPNLTFSTLTVSNMSPEDSSIYLCSVGLTNYGYTFGSGTRLTVV.

Only a few counts were recorded for this clonotype. The rearrangement links TRBV20-1 to TRBJ1-6; TRBD1 might be the D (5 bases). The germline V gene has CDR1 DFQATT and CDR2 SNEGSKA (reference sequence). This CDR3 region has 19 residues. The V gene lost 0 bases and the J gene lost 6 bases, with 24 bases spanning the gap. The CDR3, as DNA: TGCAGTGCTAGAGACGCTAAAGCGGGACGCTGGGGAGGTAATTCACCCCTCCACTTT. Protein product: CSARDAKAGRWGGNSPLHF.

This clonotype was found many times. The CDR3 DNA reads TGTGCCAGCAGCTTTAACTACCTTAGCACAGATACGCAGTATTTT. It translates to CASSFNYLSTDTQYF. The chain recombines TRBV7-2 with TRBJ2-3; D uncertain. Germline assignment: CDR1 SGHTA and CDR2 FQGNSA. Trimming removed 3 bases at V and 0 bases at J, with 10 bases between. CDR3 length: 15 amino acids.

The sample holds many counts of this clonotype. The CDR3 sequence: CASYTRQGRNNEQFF. The CDR3 coding sequence is TGTGCCAGCTACACCAGACAGGGTCGCAACAATGAGCAGTTCTTC. The gene calls are TRBV7-9 and TRBJ2-1, with 7 bases identical to TRBD1. CDR3 length: 15 residues. Trimming at V came to 8 bases and at J to 5 bases, leaving 12 bases not matched to a gene. Germline-derived CDR1 and CDR2 are SEHNR and FQNEAQ (reference sequence).

Many counts were recorded for this clonotype. J is TRBJ2-5 and V is TRBV5-1; D gene unclear. This CDR3 region has 14 residues. CDR1 is SGHRS and CDR2 is YFSETQ in the germline V gene. Deletions cut 2 bases from V and 0 bases from J, with 8 bases between. The CDR3 DNA is TGCGCCAGCAGCTTCAGACCGAACCAAGAGACCCAGTACTTC. Its protein is CASSFRPNQETQYF.

This clonotype was found once. The J gene is TRBJ2-7, the V gene TRBV20-1, with 8 positions matching TRBD1. The germline CDR1 and CDR2 sequences are DFQATT and SNEGSKA (reference sequence). The CDR3 is 14 amino acids. This CDR3 is CASRWSDRDHEQYF. The CDR3 DNA follows: TGCGCATCCCGATGGTCGGACAGGGACCACGAGCAGTACTTC.

This chain uses TRBV7-2 with TRBJ2-3, with unresolved D. The germline V gene encodes CDR1 SGHTA and CDR2 FQGNSA. This CDR3 has 13 residues. V was trimmed by 6 bases and J by 4 bases, leaving 11 bases between them. This CDR3 is CASRLPGADTQYF. DNA of the CDR3: TGTGCCAGCAGACTCCCTGGGGCAGATACGCAGTATTTT.

This clonotype has just a few counts. The chain employs TRBV7-3 and TRBJ2-2; 13 bases match TRBD2. With V trimmed by 5 bases and J by 6 bases, 3 bases remained unmatched. CDR3 length equals 15 residues. Germline CDR1 reads SGHTA; CDR2 reads FQGTGA. CDR3 in amino acids: CASSATSGRPGELFF. CDR3 nucleotides: TGTGCCAGCAGCGCGACTAGCGGGAGGCCCGGGGAGCTGTTTTTT.

This clonotype appeared many times. The chain recombines TRBV5-1 with TRBJ1-1, with 7 bases aligning to TRBD1. From germline, CDR1 is SGHRS and CDR2 YFSETQ. CDR3 size: 14 residues. The J segment lost 5 bases and the V segment lost 0 bases, leaving 4 bases of the junction unmatched. DNA for the CDR3: TGCGCCAGCAGCTTGGGACAGGGACGGACTGAAGCTTTCTTT. Its protein product is CASSLGQGRTEAFF.

This clonotype was picked up many times. The chain links TRBV7-6 to TRBJ2-3; 11 bases align to TRBD2. The V gene end was trimmed by 5 bases and the J gene end by 6 bases; junction bases not matched to a gene: 13. CDR1 SGHVS and CDR2 FNYEAQ come from the germline V gene. The CDR3 contains 17 residues. The CDR3 is CASSPTPLAGAGDTQYF. CDR3 in DNA: TGTGCCAGCAGCCCTACCCCACTAGCGGGGGCGGGGGATACGCAGTATTTT.

The table lists this clonotype with many counts. V and J are TRBV18 and TRBJ1-4; a weak D match, TRBD1 (5 bases). V shed 5 bases and J shed 5 bases, with 9 bases lying between them. The CDR3 extends over 13 amino acids. Germline V CDR1 and CDR2: KGHSH, LQKENI. The CDR3 nucleotides are TGTGCCAGCTCAGTAGGGACGAATGAAAAACTGTTTTTT. This translates into CASSVGTNEKLFF.

This clonotype occurred many times. This rearrangement joins TRBV7-9 to TRBJ2-7; no clear D gene. There are 11 residues in the CDR3. Trimming removed 5 bases at V and 2 bases at J, with 4 bases between. From germline, CDR1 is SEHNR and CDR2 FQNEAQ (reference sequence). CDR3 coding DNA: TGTGCCAGCAGCCCCGCCTACGAGCAGTACTTC. This encodes CASSPAYEQYF.

This chain connects TRBV20-1 to TRBJ2-1; TRBD1 matches 8 bases. The CDR3 consists of 16 residues. The germline CDR1 and CDR2 sequences are DFQATT and SNEGSKA (reference sequence). The junction had 7 bases not matched to a gene; V was cut back by 0 bases and J by 3 bases. DNA of the CDR3: TGCAGTGCTAGAGAGGGTTGGACAGGGTTCTACAATGAGCAGTTCTTC. The encoded protein is CSAREGWTGFYNEQFF.

Comment on this clonotype: A much bigger clone sits one base away, suggesting this may be a read error. This chain joins TRBV29-1 and TRBJ2-1; a possible D gene is TRBD2 (6 bases). V was clipped by 5 bases and J by 5 bases, with 19 bases between them. The CDR3 is 15 residues long. CDR1 SQVTM and CDR2 ANQGSEA come from the germline V gene. The CDR3 is CSVQALLRRDNEQFF. The CDR3 nucleotides are TGCAGCGTTCAAGCGCTACTTCGGAGGGACAATGAGCAGTTCTTC.

The CDR3 coding sequence is TGTGCCAGCAGCTTCCCCGGCAGCTCTGGAAACACCATATATTTT. This codes for CASSFPGSSGNTIYF. The chain has TRBV7-2 and TRBJ1-3; D remains unclear. The CDR3 sequence is 15 residues long. V lost 3 bases to trimming and J lost 0 bases, with 9 bases between them. The germline CDR1 and CDR2 sequences are SGHTA and FQGNSA.

The sample holds a few counts of this clonotype. The chain joins TRBV5-1 to TRBJ1-4, with D perhaps matching TRBD1 (5 bases). The CDR3 has 13 amino acids. Deletions cut 2 bases from V and 6 bases from J, with 8 bases between. In germline, CDR1 is SGHRS, CDR2 YFSETQ. Here the CDR3 reads CASSFKGDEKLFF. The CDR3 DNA sequence: TGCGCCAGCAGCTTCAAAGGGGATGAAAAACTGTTTTTT. The whole variable domain, remainder taken from reference TRBV5-1 and TRBJ1-4, is KAGVTQTPRYLIKTRGQQVTLSCSPISGHRSVSWYQQTPGQGLQFLFEYFSETQRNKGNFPGRFSGRQFSNSRSEMNVSTLELGDSALYLCASSFKGDEKLFFGSGTQLSVL.

The genes are TRBV18 and TRBJ1-2; D not certain. Per germline, CDR1 KGHSH and CDR2 LQKENI. The CDR3 covers 13 residues. Trimming shortened V by 3 bases and J by 5 bases, and 10 bases separated the two germline ends. CDR3 protein: CASSPRRVYGYTF. CDR3 DNA sequence: TGTGCCAGCTCACCGAGAAGGGTGTATGGCTACACCTTC. The full variable domain, in which reference TRBV18 and TRBJ1-2 provide the parts outside the CDR3, is NAGVMQNPRHLVRRRGQEARLRCSPMKGHSHVYWYRQLPEEGLKFMVYLQKENIIDESGMPKERFSAEFPKEGPSILRIQQVVRGDSAAYFCASSPRRVYGYTFGSGTRLTVV.

This chain connects TRBV6-1 to TRBJ1-5, with a possible D match to TRBD1 (6 bases). Trimming removed 5 bases at V and 6 bases at J, with 17 bases between. Germline V gene lookup returns CDR1 MNHNS and CDR2 SASEGT. The CDR3 spans 15 residues. The CDR3 coding sequence is TGTGCCAGCAGTAACGCACGGGGGGCGTCTCAGCCCCAGCATTTT. Its translation: CASSNARGASQPQHF.

The chain uses TRBV4-1 and TRBJ2-7; D possibly corresponds to TRBD1 (5 bases). The CDR3 consists of 14 residues. V was shortened by 4 bases and J by 4 bases, with 14 bases between the two germline ends. The germline gives CDR1 MGHRA, CDR2 YSYEKL. CDR3 residues: CASSPSGSHYEQYF. The CDR3 DNA is TGCGCCAGCAGCCCTTCAGGGTCCCATTACGAGCAGTACTTC.

The genes are TRBV7-6 and TRBJ2-3; 8 bases align to TRBD2. V was pared by 3 bases and J by 2 bases, with 4 bases of the junction left unmatched. Looked up from germline, CDR1 is SGHVS and CDR2 is FNYEAQ. The CDR3 has 15 residues. CDR3 coding DNA: TGTGCCAGCAGCTTTACGGGAGGGTACACAGATACGCAGTATTTT. Its protein product is CASSFTGGYTDTQYF.

The chain links TRBV28 to TRBJ2-1, with 15 bases aligning to TRBD2. The V segment lost 2 bases and the J segment 9 bases; nucleotides outside the gene matches: 5. CDR1 is MDHEN, CDR2 SYDVKM, per germline. The CDR3 has 16 residues. The DNA of the CDR3 is TGTGCCAGCAGTTTAGGGACTAGCGGGAGGTTAGGTGAGCAGTTCTTC. Its translation is CASSLGTSGRLGEQFF.

This rearrangement joins TRBV6-1 to TRBJ1-6; a possible D gene is TRBD1 (5 bases). The CDR3 has 16 amino acids. The germline V gene encodes CDR1 MNHNS and CDR2 SASEGT. V was cut by 6 bases and J by 0 bases, with 12 bases left in between. The CDR3 DNA follows: TGTGCCAGCAGCCCGGGGGTGAGCTCCTATAATTCACCCCTCCACTTT. Translation gives CASSPGVSSYNSPLHF.

Concerning this clonotype itself: A read error may account for a junction end that differs from germline. This chain connects TRBV20-1 to TRBJ2-5; either TRBD1 or TRBD2 may fit D (5 bases each). This CDR3 contains 13 residues. Per the germline V gene, CDR1 is DFQATT and CDR2 is SNEGSKA (reference sequence). The DNA for the CDR3 is TGCAGTGCAAGAGGGGATAGGCTTGAGACCCAGTACTTC. Its protein is CSARGDRLETQYF.

V and J are TRBV6-5 and TRBJ2-1, with D maybe TRBD2 (6 bases). Germline assignment: CDR1 MNHEY and CDR2 SVGAGI. With 4 bases removed from V and 5 bases from J, the gap between germline ends came to 12 bases. CDR3 length equals 14 residues. This CDR3 reads CASSSRSSDNEQFF. CDR3 DNA: TGTGCCAGCAGTTCACGGTCTAGCGACAATGAGCAGTTCTTC.

This clonotype has only a few counts. The V and J genes are TRBV6-2 or TRBV6-3 and TRBJ1-2; the D is unclear. Trimming cost V 7 bases and J 4 bases, with 19 bases left between them. Germline-derived CDR1 and CDR2 are MNHEY and SVGEGT. This CDR3 region has 15 residues. Here the CDR3 DNA reads TGTGCCAGCACCAAGCCGTCCGGTCGTCTCTATGGCTACACCTTC. Translated, it gives CASTKPSGRLYGYTF.

V usage is TRBV20-1 and J usage is TRBJ1-5; no firm D call. The ends were cut back, 1 base at V and 5 bases at J, with 6 bases in the middle. CDR1 DFQATT and CDR2 SNEGSKA come from the germline V gene (reference sequence). The CDR3 length is 12 residues. The CDR3: CSARGPDQPQHF. Written as DNA, the CDR3 is TGCAGTGCTAGAGGGCCCGATCAGCCCCAGCATTTT.

Points on this clonotype: With a much larger clone just one base away, this may be a read error. Because the CDR3 is missing its conserved closing phenylalanine or tryptophan, this is likely a read error. The chain is built from TRBV29-1 and TRBJ2-7; D may correspond to TRBD1 or TRBD2 (5 bases each). The CDR3 has 14 amino acids. CDR1 SQVTM and CDR2 ANQGSEA come from the germline V gene. Between the trimmed V and J ends, which lost 2 bases and 2 bases, there was a span of 13 bases. The CDR3 DNA is TGCAGCGTTGAACGGCGAGGGGATACCTACGAGCAGTACCTC. Protein: CSVERRGDTYEQYL.

The J gene is TRBJ2-3, the V gene TRBV7-2; weak D call: TRBD1 (5 bases). The germline V and J ends were trimmed by 0 bases and 6 bases, with 16 bases remaining between them. Germline V lookup: CDR1 SGHTA, CDR2 FQGNSA. CDR3 length: 16 residues. The CDR3 nucleotides read TGTGCCAGCAGCTTAGCGCTGGCAGGGTCATTGGATACGCAGTATTTT. It encodes CASSLALAGSLDTQYF.

This clonotype was recorded many times. The V and J genes are TRBV15 and TRBJ2-5; TRBD2 agrees at 9 bases. The CDR3 contains 14 residues. V was pared by 9 bases and J by 5 bases, with 10 bases of the junction left unmatched. In germline, CDR1 is LNHNV, CDR2 YYDKDF (reference sequence). CDR3 nucleotide sequence: TGTGCCACAGCAAATGGCGGGAGGGCGGAGACCCAGTACTTC. This translates into CATANGGRAETQYF.